This T cell receptor (beta chain) came from a study of T cells in Graves' hyperthyroidism and ophthalmopathy (dated by TCRdb to the late 2010s). Turning to the overall study: To identify TCR V-J signatures that set the groups apart, the researchers used a discovery cohort of more than 95 patients, made up of under 50 with Graves' ophthalmopathy and around 58 with stable Graves' hyperthyroidism. Prospective prediction of ophthalmopathy was tested in an independent validation cohort consisting of 18 to 20 hyperthyroidism patients and around 17 patients who later progressed to ophthalmopathy. The 100 discovery patients were divided at random into training and test sets in a 7:3 ratio. Thyroid tissue and blood T-cell repertoires from six Graves' hyperthyroidism patients were also compared in the study. After blood sampling, hyperthyroidism patients were treated with methimazole at a starting dose of 30 mg daily, and ophthalmopathy patients were treated with high-dose intravenous methylprednisolone. The paper reports TCR Vbeta CDR3 sequencing of 130 to 150 peripheral blood samples: under 45 ophthalmopathy, approximately 74 hyperthyroidism and around 17 progressor patients.

The TCR beta CDR3 regions were amplified from RNA transcripts. For the first round of RT-PCR on the TCR CDR3, the HTBI primer set was used together with the Qiagen OneStep RT-PCR kit. The libraries were constructed in a second round of multiplex PCR and then size-selected and purified. Paired-end sequencing of the libraries was performed with 100 bp reads on an Illumina HiSeq2000. Turning to the authors' computational methods: SOAPnuke was used to process the raw data, removing reads that contained adapters or uncalled bases, had a mean Phred below 15, or lacked an exact match to the constant primer or identifier. High-quality paired reads were merged with COPE v1.2.5, and unique nucleotide sequences were defined as clonotypes. Clonotypes were aligned to IMGT TRBV, TRBD and TRBJ reference segments using MiTCR v1.1. Analysis was restricted to V-J combinations with a frequency above 0.0001, which covered roughly 99% of repertoires. A TCS score was defined as the ratio between F50 (clonal expansion) and ExV (chaos), using BLOSUM62-based TCRdist between CDR3 peptides within each V-J. Welch's t-statistics and random forest reduced roughly 500 V-J features to 13, which were used in a naive Bayes classifier (R e1071). The Morisita-Horn index was used to measure how similar the thyroid and blood repertoires were. The public sequencing data were trimmed at Q25 with fastp and processed into clonotypes with MiXCR by TCRdb, which kept only in-frame beta chains. One record per CDR3 amino acid sequence lists the most common genes and DNA. It is TCRdb's table, rather than the study itself, that gives the V and J calls and clone size. In all, the sample holds some 92,000 distinct CDR3 sequences, and about 37% of those were seen once. Together, the top ten hold 9.5% to 13% of the sample.

Findings and caveats that apply to the study as a whole: Sample size was not statistically predetermined, and blinding of investigators to group allocation was not performed. In cross-validation, a model built on a 13 V-J signature told ophthalmopathy apart from stable hyperthyroidism with 85% to 90% sensitivity and about 81% specificity, and in testing the same model reached 80%/75%. Most expanded thyroid clonotypes (frequency above 0.001) were also detected in blood, a finding suggesting that blood repertoires may reflect thyroid immune responses. In validation, the model predicted progression to ophthalmopathy a median of 6.5 months before onset, with roughly 70% sensitivity and 72.22% specificity.

Graves' hyperthyroidism was defined as stable when no progression to ophthalmopathy occurred over 18 months of follow-up. The hyperthyroidism patients were between 18 and 65 years old and newly diagnosed, with a disease duration of less than 2 months. Any patient with an uncontrolled infection, another autoimmune disease, pregnancy or lactation was excluded. Diagnoses were established on the basis of clinical symptoms, serum thyroxine and TRAb, thyroid ultrasound, and orbital computed tomography. Trizol reagent was used to extract total RNA, and RNA quality was then checked on an Agilent 2100 Bioanalyzer. About this clonotype: The clone's antigen remains unknown. The conserved phenylalanine or tryptophan is not found at the CDR3 terminus, so this likely reflects a read error.

V is clipped by 5 bases and J by 7 bases, and the sequence between their germline boundaries is 12 bases long. CDR1 and CDR2, per the germline V gene (reference sequence), are LNHNV and YYDKDF. Both ends counted, the CDR3 spans 13 residues. Only the CDR3 DNA is retained, 39 bases long and in frame from the first base. Specimen: peripheral blood or thyroid tissue (not recorded which). The receptor was derived from a woman aged 25 to 39 with Graves' hyperthyroidism. Recombination joined TRBV15 with TRBJ1-5; the D segment cannot be called with confidence. The CDR3 here reads CATSFGVMQPQHS. The sequenced DNA is TGTGCCACCAGCTTCGGGGTTATGCAGCCCCAGCATTCC.